This T cell receptor beta chain was sequenced during a study of early T cells in non-severe SARS-CoV-2 infection. Notes on the study in general: Matching against VDJdb likely underestimated virus-specific expansions, favoring anti-spike CD8.

Researchers tagged individual cDNA molecules with unique molecular identifiers. TCRdb analysed the 5' RACE reads with MiXCR anew, one entry per CDR3 protein. The repertoire holds 55,000 or so distinct CDR3 sequences, with around 10% as singletons. This clonotype was counted between two and nine times. As yet, its antigen is unknown. V lost 3 bases and J lost 0; bases outside the gene matches: 6. The germline CDR1 and CDR2 sequences are DFQATT and SNEGSKA (reference sequence). The CDR3 runs 15 residues. The chain combines TRBV20-1 with TRBJ2-3; 7 bases agree with TRBD1. The sample was whole blood. The clonotype comes from an adult who was a healthcare worker with PCR-confirmed SARS-CoV-2 infection or an uninfected control (not recorded which). The CDR3 DNA reads TGCAGTGCTAGGCAGGGGACAGCTAGCACAGATACGCAGTATTTT. This encodes CSARQGTASTDTQYF.